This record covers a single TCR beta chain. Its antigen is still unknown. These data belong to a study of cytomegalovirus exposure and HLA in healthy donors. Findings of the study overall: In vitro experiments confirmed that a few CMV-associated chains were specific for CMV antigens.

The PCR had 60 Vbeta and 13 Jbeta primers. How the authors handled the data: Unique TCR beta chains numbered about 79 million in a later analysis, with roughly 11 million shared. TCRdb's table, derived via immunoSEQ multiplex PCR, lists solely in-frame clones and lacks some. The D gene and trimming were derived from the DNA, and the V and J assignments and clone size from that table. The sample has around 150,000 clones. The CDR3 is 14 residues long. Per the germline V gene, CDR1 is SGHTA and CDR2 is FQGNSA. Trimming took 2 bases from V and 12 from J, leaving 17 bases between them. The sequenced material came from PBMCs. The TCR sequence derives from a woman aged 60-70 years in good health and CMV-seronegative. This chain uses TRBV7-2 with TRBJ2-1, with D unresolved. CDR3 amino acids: CASSLTVPTMTQFF. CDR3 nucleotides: TGTGCCAGCAGCTTAACAGTCCCTACAATGACGCAGTTCTTC.